These T cell receptor beta chains were read from a single sample in a study of T-cell reconstitution after alpha-beta-depleted transplantation in children. TCRdb re-called the PCR reads through MiXCR, storing one row per CDR3 protein. The repertoire holds about 58,000 distinct CDR3 sequences, with 40% to 45% as singletons. Source: PBMCs, mostly from graft donor cells, taken 360 days after TCRalphabeta/CD19-depleted stem cell transplant. The receptors were sampled from a male patient under 18 who had a stem cell transplant for acute lymphoblastic leukemia, so the T cells may come from the graft donor. Each CDR3 is given with its conserved first and last residue. A D gene is named only where the DNA matches it firmly. Expanded clones get a size class; other rows say once, few or many, or leave the size out.

cdr3_nt | cdr3_aa | clone_size | v_call | d_call | j_call
TGTGCCAGCAGTTCGGGACAGCTTTATAGCAATCAGCCCCAGCATTTT | CASSSGQLYSNQPQHF | . | TRBV12-3/TRBV12-4 | TRBD1 | TRBJ1-5
TGTGCCAGCAGTTTCGGGGCCTCCACCGGGGAGCTGTTTTTT | CASSFGASTGELFF | . | TRBV27 | . | TRBJ2-2
TGTGCCAGCAGCTGGACAGGGGAGCCTCAAGAGACCCAGTACTTC | CASSWTGEPQETQYF | . | TRBV7-9 | TRBD1 | TRBJ2-5
TGTGCCAGCAGTTGGTCGGGGGGGAGGGGAAGCAATCAGCCCCAGCATTTT | CASSWSGGRGSNQPQHF | . | TRBV6-2/TRBV6-3 | . | TRBJ1-5
TGTGCCAGCAGCTTAAACAGGGGAGAGACCCAGTACTTC | CASSLNRGETQYF | . | TRBV7-2 | TRBD1 | TRBJ2-5
TGTGCCAGCAGTTCGTTGCAGGGATTTGAATCGGCAGATACGCAGTATTTT | CASSSLQGFESADTQYF | . | TRBV28 | . | TRBJ2-3
TGTGCCAGCTCACGACACAGGGGGCCGAGGACCGGGGAGCTGTTTTTT | CASSRHRGPRTGELFF | . | TRBV18 | TRBD1 | TRBJ2-2
TGTGCCAGCAGTGACGGCCTCTACAATGAGCAGTTCTTC | CASSDGLYNEQFF | few | TRBV6-4 | . | TRBJ2-1
TGCAGCGTTGAATGGGACCAGGGATACGAGCAGTACTTC | CSVEWDQGYEQYF | . | TRBV29-1 | . | TRBJ2-7
TGCAGTGCTAGAGATCCTGGACAGGGCGAGACCCAGTACTTC | CSARDPGQGETQYF | few | TRBV20-1 | TRBD1 | TRBJ2-5
TGTGCCACCAGCAGAGATTCGGGGGCAGGTGAAGCTTTCTTT | CATSRDSGAGEAFF | . | TRBV15 | . | TRBJ1-1
TGTGCCAGCAGCGTAGATTGGGGGCAGGGCTACGAGCAGTACTTC | CASSVDWGQGYEQYF | few | TRBV9 | . | TRBJ2-7
TGTGCCAGCAGTTACTCGACAATTTACAATGAGCAGTTCTTC | CASSYSTIYNEQFF | . | TRBV6-5 | . | TRBJ2-1
TGCAGTACCGACAGATTTTCCTACGAGCAGTACTTC | CSTDRFSYEQYF | . | TRBV20-1 | . | TRBJ2-7
TGTGCCAGCAGCTTGTGGACGGGACACAGTGGAGCAGTCTACAATGAGCAGTTCTTC | CASSLWTGHSGAVYNEQFF | few | TRBV5-4 | . | TRBJ2-1
TGTGCCAGCATTAGGGGTCTTGGAGAGACCCAGTACTTC | CASIRGLGETQYF | many | TRBV6-6 | . | TRBJ2-5
TGCGCCAGCAGCCAAGATACGGACAGGGGGCAGTCAGATACGCAGTATTTT | CASSQDTDRGQSDTQYF | . | TRBV4-1 | TRBD1 | TRBJ2-3
TGCGCCAGCAGCGAGGGACTAGCGGGCACCGGGGAGCTGTTTTTT | CASSEGLAGTGELFF | . | TRBV5-1 | TRBD2 | TRBJ2-2
TGTGCCAGCAGCGCTTATAGCAATCAGCCCCAGCATTTT | CASSAYSNQPQHF | . | TRBV11-2 | . | TRBJ1-5
TGTGCCAGCAGCACCGACGGAGGGACTAGAGAGACCCAGTACTTC | CASSTDGGTRETQYF | . | TRBV7-9 | TRBD2 | TRBJ2-5
TGTGCCAGCAGTTTAGGGGAGACCTACCAAGAGACCCAGTACTTC | CASSLGETYQETQYF | . | TRBV12-3/TRBV12-4 | . | TRBJ2-5
TGCGCCAGCAGCTTGGACAATTCCGTGGAGTTCTTC | CASSLDNSVEFF | few | TRBV5-1 | . | TRBJ2-1
TGCGCCAGCAGTGGAACTAATGAAAAACTGTTTTTT | CASSGTNEKLFF | few | TRBV10-2 | . | TRBJ1-4
TGCGCCAGCAGCCAAAGTGAGGGACGCCTCGGCACAGATACGCAGTATTTT | CASSQSEGRLGTDTQYF | few | TRBV4-3 | . | TRBJ2-3
TGTGCCAGCAGTTTAGCGGTTTCCTACGAGCAGTACTTC | CASSLAVSYEQYF | . | TRBV12-3/TRBV12-4 | . | TRBJ2-7
TGTGCCAGCAGTCCCGCCCGTCTCACGGCGTACGAGCAGTACTTC | CASSPARLTAYEQYF | many | TRBV12-3/TRBV12-4 | . | TRBJ2-7
TGTGCCAGCACCAACCGGGACAGAGAGTATTACGAGCAGTACTTC | CASTNRDREYYEQYF | . | TRBV7-8 | TRBD1 | TRBJ2-7
TGCAGTGCTAGGGCGGGGGCCCAACAAGAGACCCAGTACTTC | CSARAGAQQETQYF | . | TRBV20-1 | . | TRBJ2-5
TGTGCCAGCAGCAGTAACGACAGGGGTCCCAAAAACATTCAGTACTTC | CASSSNDRGPKNIQYF | . | TRBV7-9 | TRBD1 | TRBJ2-4
TGCAGCGTTGAAGACCCGGACAGGAACTATGGCTACACCTTC | CSVEDPDRNYGYTF | . | TRBV29-1 | TRBD1 | TRBJ1-2
TGTGCCAGCAGTTCACCGGGACAGGGGGAATACGAGCAGTACTTC | CASSSPGQGEYEQYF | . | TRBV12-3/TRBV12-4 | TRBD1 | TRBJ2-7
TGTGCCAGCAGCCTGCGGGACGTCTCCTACGAGCAGTACTTC | CASSLRDVSYEQYF | . | TRBV12-3/TRBV12-4 | . | TRBJ2-7
TGCGCCAGCAGCTTCGGCAGGGGAAACACCGGGGAGCTGTTTTTT | CASSFGRGNTGELFF | . | TRBV5-1 | . | TRBJ2-2
TGTGCCAGCAGTTTAGGTGGGGGCGTTGAGCAGTTCTTC | CASSLGGGVEQFF | few | TRBV27 | . | TRBJ2-1
TGTGCCAGCTTACCGGGGCTAGCGTACACCGGGGAGCTGTTTTTT | CASLPGLAYTGELFF | . | TRBV6-1 | . | TRBJ2-2
TGTGCCAGCAGCCAAGGGGACAGCAATCAGCCCCAGCATTTT | CASSQGDSNQPQHF | . | TRBV3-1 | . | TRBJ1-5
TGTGCCAGCAGTCCCCGAATGAGTGGGTATGGCTACACCTTC | CASSPRMSGYGYTF | . | TRBV12-3/TRBV12-4 | . | TRBJ1-2
TGTGCCAGCAGCTTAGGACAGGGTAATGACGAGCAGTACTTC | CASSLGQGNDEQYF | . | TRBV7-8 | TRBD1 | TRBJ2-7
TGTGCCAGCAGCTTAGTTACAGGCGCGAACACCGGGGAGCTGTTTTTT | CASSLVTGANTGELFF | many | TRBV7-3 | . | TRBJ2-2
TGCGCCAGCAGCCGGGGACAGGGGCTCTACGAGCAGTACTTC | CASSRGQGLYEQYF | . | TRBV5-1 | TRBD1 | TRBJ2-7
TGCGCCAGCAGCTTGGTTGTGGACGGAGGGCGTACAGATACGCAGTATTTT | CASSLVVDGGRTDTQYF | . | TRBV5-1 | . | TRBJ2-3
TGTGCCAGCAGTTTCGGCTCGGCCAAAAACATTCAGTACTTC | CASSFGSAKNIQYF | few | TRBV12-3/TRBV12-4 | . | TRBJ2-4
TGCGCCAGCAGCTTGTATCGGGACAGGGGGGCCTACGAGCAGTACTTC | CASSLYRDRGAYEQYF | . | TRBV5-1 | TRBD1 | TRBJ2-7
TGTGCCATCAGTGAACCAGCGGGTACAGATACGCAGTATTTT | CAISEPAGTDTQYF | . | TRBV10-3 | . | TRBJ2-3
TGTGCCAGCAGTTTATCTGCTGTCGGGGGGCCCCTGGATACGCAGTATTTT | CASSLSAVGGPLDTQYF | once | TRBV27 | . | TRBJ2-3
TGCAGCGTTTCCCGCGGGGGCACTGAAGCTTTCTTT | CSVSRGGTEAFF | . | TRBV29-1 | . | TRBJ1-1
TGTGCCAGCAGCAAATCCGGGACTAGCGGGCGCTCCTACTCCTACAATGAGCAGTTCTTC | CASSKSGTSGRSYSYNEQFF | once | TRBV21-1 | . | TRBJ2-1
TGTGCCAGCAGGGGTGACAGGGCACTCTACGAGCAGTACTTC | CASRGDRALYEQYF | . | TRBV28 | TRBD1 | TRBJ2-7
TGCAGCGTTGAAGTATGGGCACAGGGGAAGTACGAGCAGTACTTC | CSVEVWAQGKYEQYF | few | TRBV29-1 | TRBD1 | TRBJ2-7
TGTGCCAGCAGTTGGGGCGGGAGGAGCTCCTACAATGAGCAGTTCTTC | CASSWGGRSSYNEQFF | . | TRBV12-3/TRBV12-4 | TRBD2 | TRBJ2-1
TGTGCCAGCAGTGAGCCGCCGAACACTGAAGCTTTCTTT | CASSEPPNTEAFF | few | TRBV6-1 | . | TRBJ1-1
TGTGCCAGCAGTTTCGGACTAGCCAATTACGAGCAGTACTTC | CASSFGLANYEQYF | few | TRBV12-3/TRBV12-4 | TRBD2 | TRBJ2-7
TGTGCCAGCAGTCCCGGGACGGTGGAAGCTTTCTTT | CASSPGTVEAFF | many | TRBV12-3/TRBV12-4 | . | TRBJ1-1
TGTGCCAGCAGCGTTGGACAGCGCGACGAAGCTTTCTTT | CASSVGQRDEAFF | . | TRBV9 | . | TRBJ1-1
TGCGCCAGCAGCCGAGAGACTGCGGACACCGGGGAGCTGTTTTTT | CASSRETADTGELFF | few | TRBV5-1 | . | TRBJ2-2
TGCGCCAGCAGCTGGGGACTGGAGACCCAGTACTTC | CASSWGLETQYF | . | TRBV5-1 | . | TRBJ2-5
TGCAGTGCTAGAGGCTCAATAAGGGACAGGGCATACCTAGAATCCTACGAGCAGTACTTC | CSARGSIRDRAYLESYEQYF | . | TRBV20-1 | TRBD1 | TRBJ2-7
TGCGCCAGCAGCTTGATGCCGGGACAGGGAATCCGTTGGGAGCAGTACTTC | CASSLMPGQGIRWEQYF | . | TRBV5-1 | TRBD1 | TRBJ2-7
TGTGCCAGCAGTCGGGGGGCGGGACCCCCCTACGAGCAGTACTTC | CASSRGAGPPYEQYF | few | TRBV5-6 | . | TRBJ2-7